This T cell receptor (beta chain) was identified in a study of T-cell reconstitution after alpha-beta-depleted transplantation in children. Using unique molecular identifiers, the investigators prepared the TCRbeta library. Using its own MiXCR run on the PCR reads, TCRdb lists one record per CDR3 protein. The sample yields around 400,000 distinct CDR3 sequences, 11% seen once. There are many counts of this clonotype. V was trimmed by 5 bases and J by 1 base, leaving 8 bases between them. The CDR3 length is 13 residues. In germline, CDR1 is SEHNR, CDR2 FQNEAQ (reference sequence). The source was PBMCs from the stem cell graft donor, collected from the stem cell graft. The TCR was taken from a human donor who donated a stem cell graft to a child with acute myeloid leukemia. The chain is built from TRBV7-9 and TRBJ1-1; the D is unclear. CDR3 coding DNA: TGTGCCAGCAGCCTCGTCGGGAACACTGAAGCTTTCTTT. This encodes CASSLVGNTEAFF.